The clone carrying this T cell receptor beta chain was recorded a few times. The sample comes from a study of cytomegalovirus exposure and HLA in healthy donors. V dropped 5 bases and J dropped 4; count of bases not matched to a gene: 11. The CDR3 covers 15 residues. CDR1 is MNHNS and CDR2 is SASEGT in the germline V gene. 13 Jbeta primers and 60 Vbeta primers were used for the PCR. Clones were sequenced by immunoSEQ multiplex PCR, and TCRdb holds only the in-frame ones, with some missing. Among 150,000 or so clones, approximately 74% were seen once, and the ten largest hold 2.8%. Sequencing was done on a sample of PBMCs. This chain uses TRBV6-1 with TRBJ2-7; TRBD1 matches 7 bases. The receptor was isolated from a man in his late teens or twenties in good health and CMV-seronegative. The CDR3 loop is CASSWGRGGLYEQYF. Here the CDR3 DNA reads TGTGCCAGCAGTTGGGGGAGAGGGGGCCTATACGAGCAGTACTTC.